This is a list of T cell receptor beta chains from one sample in a study of T cell repertoires in cytomegalovirus infection. MiXCR was run by TCRdb on the reads, yielding one entry per CDR3 protein. Of fewer than 550,000 distinct CDR3 sequences in the sample, about 30% were seen once. Sequencing input: PBMCs. These TCRs come from a human donor in good health (CMV status not recorded). Some clones in this sample may be carry-over from other donors' samples. CDR3s include the opening cysteine and the closing phenylalanine or tryptophan.

j_call v_call cdr3_aa
TRBJ2-7 TRBV2 CASRVLYEQYF
TRBJ2-5 TRBV24-1 CATSDTAWGGGIQETKYF
TRBJ1-1 TRBV9 CASSVGVGDKTNTEAFF
TRBJ2-1 TRBV7-9 CASSKGAEQFF
TRBJ2-1 TRBV7-9 CASNFGWGGLNEQFF
TRBJ2-1 TRBV4-3 CASSQDRAGEQFF
TRBJ2-2 TRBV29-1 CSVPRRYANTGELFF
TRBJ2-3 TRBV7-9 CASSLRQLAFTDTQYF
TRBJ1-2 TRBV12-3/TRBV12-4 CASSTGTGDINYGYTF
TRBJ1-3 TRBV30 CAWSEGVGNTIYF
TRBJ1-2 TRBV19 CASRTGSYGYTF
TRBJ2-1 TRBV29-1 CSVRGIYNEQFF
TRBJ1-1 TRBV5-4 CASSLAQALTEAFF
TRBJ1-5 TRBV19 CASSNSPPQHF
TRBJ1-6 TRBV20-1 CSASGTGGLTLHF
TRBJ2-5 TRBV6-2/TRBV6-3 CASSYRQRQFQETQYF
TRBJ2-6 TRBV6-2/TRBV6-3 CASTQRLAGANVLTF
TRBJ2-1 TRBV7-2 CASSRNYNEQFF
TRBJ2-6 TRBV11-2 CASSPRRGTRSGANVLTF
TRBJ2-2 TRBV4-1 CASSQGGTSGRNGGELFF
TRBJ2-1 TRBV20-1 CSARWKGLAGGNPYNEQFF
TRBJ2-5 TRBV5-1 CASKGLAGERTQYF
TRBJ1-2 TRBV7-2 CASSPVGGAYGYTF
TRBJ2-7 TRBV4-3 CASSQGLAGGYEQYF
TRBJ1-1 TRBV28 CASPPRGTGNTEAFF
TRBJ2-2 TRBV7-3 CASSNTPWTREAGELFF
TRBJ1-6 TRBV4-3 CASSQDIGQPPNSPLHF
TRBJ2-6 TRBV27 CASSHLSGANVLTF
TRBJ2-2 TRBV7-2 CASSQRAQAELFF
TRBJ2-5 TRBV12-3/TRBV12-4 CASSLYPGQGTGETQYF
TRBJ2-3 TRBV12-3/TRBV12-4 CASRPGSGSPDTQYF
TRBJ2-7 TRBV27 CASIPSGVYEQYF
TRBJ2-2 TRBV20-1 CSAKRIKAGELFF
TRBJ2-5 TRBV6-2/TRBV6-3 CASGKTGLF
TRBJ1-2 TRBV12-3/TRBV12-4 CASTAAYGYTF
TRBJ2-5 TRBV6-5 CASSGTSGRSYGETQYF
TRBJ2-1 TRBV11-3 CASSNGQGSDEQFF
TRBJ2-3 TRBV11-2 CASSLSDGDTQYF
TRBJ1-1 TRBV29-1 CSVGRMGGPPPEAFF
TRBJ2-1 TRBV7-9 CARGEASSYNEQFF
TRBJ2-3 TRBV6-5 CASSRAAGDTDTQYF
TRBJ2-3 TRBV20-1 CSARWGLADTDTQYF
TRBJ2-7 TRBV7-9 CASSLATRTSGQSYEQYF
TRBJ2-3 TRBV6-5 CASSTLAGLTDTQYF
TRBJ2-6 TRBV6-2/TRBV6-3 CASSETRILTF
TRBJ1-4 TRBV7-9 CASSGRTGGNEKLFF
TRBJ2-3 TRBV19 CASSSPGLQASDTQYF
TRBJ2-6 TRBV7-9 CAWGRLEGANVLTF
TRBJ1-5 TRBV27 CASQGTGGLGNQPQHF
TRBJ2-2 TRBV4-1 CASSQEERGAGELFF
TRBJ2-7 TRBV7-2 CASSLTVFPYEQYF
TRBJ2-1 TRBV13 CASSSKGVEQFF
TRBJ2-1 TRBV24-1 CATSDISNEQFF
TRBJ1-2 TRBV7-3 CASSLTGDDLYGYTF
TRBJ2-1 TRBV10-3 CAISGLLAGETGEQFF